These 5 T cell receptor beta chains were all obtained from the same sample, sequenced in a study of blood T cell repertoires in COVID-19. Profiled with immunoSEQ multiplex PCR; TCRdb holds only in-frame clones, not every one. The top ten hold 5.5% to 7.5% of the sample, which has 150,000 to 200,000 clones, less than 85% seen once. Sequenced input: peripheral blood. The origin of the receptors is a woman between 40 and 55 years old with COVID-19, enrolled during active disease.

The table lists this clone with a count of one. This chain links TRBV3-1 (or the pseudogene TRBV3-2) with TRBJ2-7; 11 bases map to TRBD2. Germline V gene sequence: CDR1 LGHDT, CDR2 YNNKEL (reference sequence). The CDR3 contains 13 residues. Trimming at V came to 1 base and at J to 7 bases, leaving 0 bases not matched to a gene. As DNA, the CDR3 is TGTGCCAGCAGCCAAGGACTAGCGGGGGAGCAGTACTTC. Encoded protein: CASSQGLAGEQYF.

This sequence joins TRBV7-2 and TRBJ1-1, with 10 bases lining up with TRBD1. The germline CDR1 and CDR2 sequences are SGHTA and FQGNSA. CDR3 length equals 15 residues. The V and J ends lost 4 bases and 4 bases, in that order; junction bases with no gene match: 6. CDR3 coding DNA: TGTGCCAGCAGCTCCAGACAGGGGGCGCCCACTGAAGCTTTCTTT. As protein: CASSSRQGAPTEAFF.

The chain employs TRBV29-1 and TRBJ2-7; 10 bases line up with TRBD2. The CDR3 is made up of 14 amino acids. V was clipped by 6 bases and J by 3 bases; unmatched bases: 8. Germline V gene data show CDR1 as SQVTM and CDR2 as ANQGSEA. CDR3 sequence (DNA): TGCAGCGTCGGGGGATTAGCGGGAGGCTACGAGCAGTACTTC. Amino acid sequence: CSVGGLAGGYEQYF.

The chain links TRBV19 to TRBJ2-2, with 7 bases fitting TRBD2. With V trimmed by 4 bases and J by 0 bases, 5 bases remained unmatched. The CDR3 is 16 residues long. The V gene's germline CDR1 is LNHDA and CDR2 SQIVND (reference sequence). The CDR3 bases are TGTGCCAGTAGTACATCTAGCGGTACGAACACCGGGGAGCTGTTTTTT. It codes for CASSTSSGTNTGELFF.

The CDR3 spells CASSLGRDRTYEQYF. The CDR3, as DNA: TGTGCCAGCAGCTTGGGGCGGGACAGGACCTACGAGCAGTACTTC. The V call is TRBV5-4, the J call TRBJ2-7, with 8 bases that match TRBD1. J gave up 2 bases and V 0 bases, and 4 bases lay outside the gene matches. Germline CDR1 reads SGHNT; CDR2 reads YYREEE (reference sequence). The CDR3 spans 15 residues.